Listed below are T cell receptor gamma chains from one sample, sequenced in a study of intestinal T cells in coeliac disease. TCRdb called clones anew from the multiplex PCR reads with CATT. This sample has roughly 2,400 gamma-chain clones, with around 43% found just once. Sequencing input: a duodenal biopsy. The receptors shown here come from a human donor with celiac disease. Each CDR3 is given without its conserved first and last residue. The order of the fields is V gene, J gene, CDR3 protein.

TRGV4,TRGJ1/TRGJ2,ATWDVMKDYYKKL
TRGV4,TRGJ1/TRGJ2,ATWDGTDYKKL
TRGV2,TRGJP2,ATWDGHRWYGSDWIKT
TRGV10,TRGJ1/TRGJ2,AAWDSGPSGGAWGGDYYKKL
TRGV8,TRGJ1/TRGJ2,ATWDISRPNPYYKKL
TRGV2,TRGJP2,ATWDGLSSDRIKT
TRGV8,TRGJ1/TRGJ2,ATWETNYYKKL
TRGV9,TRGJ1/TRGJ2,ALWEVRYYYKKL
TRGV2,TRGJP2,ATWDVSSDWIKT
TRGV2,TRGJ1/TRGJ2,ATWDGPRVYYKKL
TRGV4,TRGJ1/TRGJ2,ATWDGLANYYKKL
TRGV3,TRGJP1,ATWDRPGGALGWFKI
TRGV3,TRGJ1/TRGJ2,ATWDSGPRFYYKKL
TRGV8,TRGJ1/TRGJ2,ATWDPWNYYKKL
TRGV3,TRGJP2,ATWDSPSVIGIKT
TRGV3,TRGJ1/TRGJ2,ATWDFPSGDYYKKL
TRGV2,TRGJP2,ATWDGGGSDWIKT
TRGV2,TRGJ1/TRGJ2,ATWDGRTINKKL
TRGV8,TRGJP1,ATWDFGTTGWLKI
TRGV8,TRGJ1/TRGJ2,ATWDIDYKKL